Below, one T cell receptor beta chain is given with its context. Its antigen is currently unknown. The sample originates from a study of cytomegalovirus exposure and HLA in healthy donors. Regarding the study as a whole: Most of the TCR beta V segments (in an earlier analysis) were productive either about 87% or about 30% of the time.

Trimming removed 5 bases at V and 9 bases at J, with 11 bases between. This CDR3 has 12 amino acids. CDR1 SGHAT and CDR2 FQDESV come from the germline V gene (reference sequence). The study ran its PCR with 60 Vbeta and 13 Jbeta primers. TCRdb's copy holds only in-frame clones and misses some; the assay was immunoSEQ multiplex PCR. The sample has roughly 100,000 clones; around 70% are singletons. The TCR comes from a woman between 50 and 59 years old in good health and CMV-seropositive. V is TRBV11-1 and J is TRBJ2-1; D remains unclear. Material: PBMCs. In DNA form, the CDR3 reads TGTGCCAGCAGCAAGAAGATAGTTGAGCAGTTCTTC. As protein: CASSKKIVEQFF.